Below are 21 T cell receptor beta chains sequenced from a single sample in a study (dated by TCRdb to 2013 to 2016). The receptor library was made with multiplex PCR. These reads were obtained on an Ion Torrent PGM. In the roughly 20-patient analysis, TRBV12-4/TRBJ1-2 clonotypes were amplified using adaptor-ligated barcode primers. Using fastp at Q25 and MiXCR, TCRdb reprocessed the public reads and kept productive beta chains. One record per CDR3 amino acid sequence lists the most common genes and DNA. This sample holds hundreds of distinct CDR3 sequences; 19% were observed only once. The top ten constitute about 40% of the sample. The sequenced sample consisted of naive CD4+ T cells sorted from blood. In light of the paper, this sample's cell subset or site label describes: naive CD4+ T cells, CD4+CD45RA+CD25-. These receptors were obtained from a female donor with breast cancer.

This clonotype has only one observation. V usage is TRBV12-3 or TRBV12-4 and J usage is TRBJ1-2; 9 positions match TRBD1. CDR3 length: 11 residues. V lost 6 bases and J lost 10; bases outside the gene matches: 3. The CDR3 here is CASRRDRDYTF. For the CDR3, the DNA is TGTGCCAGCAGGAGGGACAGGGACTACACCTTC.

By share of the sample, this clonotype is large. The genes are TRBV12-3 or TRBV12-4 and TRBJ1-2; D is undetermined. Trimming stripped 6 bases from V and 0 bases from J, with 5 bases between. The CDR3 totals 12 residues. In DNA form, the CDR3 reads TGTGCCAGCAGAGGGTCTAACTATGGCTACACCTTC. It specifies CASRGSNYGYTF.

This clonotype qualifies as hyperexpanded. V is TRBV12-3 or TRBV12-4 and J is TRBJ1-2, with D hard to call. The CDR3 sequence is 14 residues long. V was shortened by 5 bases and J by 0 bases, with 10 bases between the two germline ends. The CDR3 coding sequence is TGTGCCAGCAGTCTCGACGGAACTAACTATGGCTACACCTTC. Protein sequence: CASSLDGTNYGYTF.

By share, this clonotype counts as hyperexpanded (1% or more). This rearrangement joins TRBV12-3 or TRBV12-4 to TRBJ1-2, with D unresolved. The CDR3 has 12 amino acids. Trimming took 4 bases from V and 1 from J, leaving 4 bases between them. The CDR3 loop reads CASSSHNYGYTF. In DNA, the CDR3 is TGTGCCAGCAGTTCGCATAACTATGGCTACACCTTC.

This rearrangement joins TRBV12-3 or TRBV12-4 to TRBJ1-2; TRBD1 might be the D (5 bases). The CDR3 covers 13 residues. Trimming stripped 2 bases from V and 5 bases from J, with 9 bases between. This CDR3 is CASSLNKGYGYTF. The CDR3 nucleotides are TGTGCCAGCAGTTTAAACAAGGGGTATGGCTACACCTTC.

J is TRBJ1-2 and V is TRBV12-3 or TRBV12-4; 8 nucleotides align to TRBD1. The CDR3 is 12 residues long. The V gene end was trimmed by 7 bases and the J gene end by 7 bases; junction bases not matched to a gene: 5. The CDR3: CASNQGTGGYTF. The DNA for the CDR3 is TGTGCCAGCAACCAGGGGACAGGTGGCTACACCTTC.

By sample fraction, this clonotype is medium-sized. In nucleotides, the CDR3 is TGTGCCAGCAGTTCCTCGGACAGAGGGTATGGCTACACCTTC. This gives the protein CASSSSDRGYGYTF. The chain joins TRBV12-3 or TRBV12-4 to TRBJ1-2, with D possibly TRBD1 on 6 matching bases. The CDR3 sequence is 14 residues long. Trimming removed 4 bases from V and 5 bases from J, with 14 bases in between.

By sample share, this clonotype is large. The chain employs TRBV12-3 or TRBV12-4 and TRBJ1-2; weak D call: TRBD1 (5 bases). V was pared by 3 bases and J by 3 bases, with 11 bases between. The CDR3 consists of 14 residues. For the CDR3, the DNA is TGTGCCAGCAGTTTGACAGAGAACTACTATGGCTACACCTTC. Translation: CASSLTENYYGYTF.

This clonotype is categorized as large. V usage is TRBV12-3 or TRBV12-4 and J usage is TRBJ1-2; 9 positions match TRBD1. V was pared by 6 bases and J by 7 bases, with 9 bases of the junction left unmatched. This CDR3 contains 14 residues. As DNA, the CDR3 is TGTGCCAGCAGCCCGGGACAGGGCCAGAGTGGCTACACCTTC. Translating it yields CASSPGQGQSGYTF.

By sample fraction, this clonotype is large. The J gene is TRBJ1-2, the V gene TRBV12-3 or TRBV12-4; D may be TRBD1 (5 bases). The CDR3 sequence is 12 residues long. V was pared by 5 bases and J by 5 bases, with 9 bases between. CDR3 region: CASSRDRYGYTF. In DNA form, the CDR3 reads TGTGCCAGCAGTCGGGACCGATATGGCTACACCTTC.

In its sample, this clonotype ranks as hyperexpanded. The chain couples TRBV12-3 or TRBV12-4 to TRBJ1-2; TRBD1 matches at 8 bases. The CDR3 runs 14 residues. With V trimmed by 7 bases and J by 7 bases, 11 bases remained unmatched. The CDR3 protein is CASTITLGTGGYTF. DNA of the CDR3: TGTGCCAGCACCATTACCCTCGGGACAGGTGGCTACACCTTC.

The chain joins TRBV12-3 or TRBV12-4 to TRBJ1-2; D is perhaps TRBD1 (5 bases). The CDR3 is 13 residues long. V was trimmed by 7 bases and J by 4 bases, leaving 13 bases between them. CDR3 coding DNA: TGTGCCAGCACCCCATCGGGGACCTATGGCTACACCTTC. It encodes CASTPSGTYGYTF.

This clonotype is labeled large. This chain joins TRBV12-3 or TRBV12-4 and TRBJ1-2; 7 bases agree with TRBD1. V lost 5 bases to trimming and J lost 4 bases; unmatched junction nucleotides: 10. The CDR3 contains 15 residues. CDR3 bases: TGTGCCAGCAGTCCATCAACGACAGGGTTCTATGGCTACACCTTC. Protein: CASSPSTTGFYGYTF.

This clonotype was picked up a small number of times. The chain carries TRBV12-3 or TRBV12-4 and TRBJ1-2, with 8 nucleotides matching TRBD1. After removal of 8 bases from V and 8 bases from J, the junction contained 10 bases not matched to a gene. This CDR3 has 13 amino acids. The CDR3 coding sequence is TGTGCCAGCGCCTACGACAGGGGACAAGGCTACACCTTC. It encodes CASAYDRGQGYTF.

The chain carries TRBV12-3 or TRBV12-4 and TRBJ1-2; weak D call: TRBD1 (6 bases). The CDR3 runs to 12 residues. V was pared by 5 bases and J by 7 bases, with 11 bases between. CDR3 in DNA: TGTGCCAGCAGTCAGGGGTTGGGTGGCTACACCTTC. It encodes CASSQGLGGYTF.

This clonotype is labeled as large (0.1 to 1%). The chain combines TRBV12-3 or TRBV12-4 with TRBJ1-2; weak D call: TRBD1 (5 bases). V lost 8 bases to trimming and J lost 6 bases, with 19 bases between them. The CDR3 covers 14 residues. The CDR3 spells CASGPGPTTDGYTF. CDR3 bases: TGTGCCAGCGGACCGGGACCGACAACGGATGGCTACACCTTC.

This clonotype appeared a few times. DNA of the CDR3: TGTGCCAGCAGTTTCGGGAGCGGCTACACCTTC. It specifies CASSFGSGYTF. This chain joins TRBV12-3 or TRBV12-4 and TRBJ1-2; D is uncertain. The CDR3 covers 11 residues. Trimming pared 3 bases from V and 8 bases from J, leaving 7 bases between.

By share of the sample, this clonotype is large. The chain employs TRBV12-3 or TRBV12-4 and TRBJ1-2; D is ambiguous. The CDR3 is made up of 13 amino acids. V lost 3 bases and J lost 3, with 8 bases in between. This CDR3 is CASSFGRHYGYTF. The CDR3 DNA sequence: TGTGCCAGCAGTTTCGGTCGGCACTATGGCTACACCTTC.

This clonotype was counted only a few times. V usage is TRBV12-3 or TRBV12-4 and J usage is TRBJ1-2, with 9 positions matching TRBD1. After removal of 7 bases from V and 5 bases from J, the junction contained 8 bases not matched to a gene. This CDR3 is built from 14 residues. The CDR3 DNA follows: TGTGCCAGCATCCAGGGACAGGGAATTTATGGCTACACCTTC. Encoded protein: CASIQGQGIYGYTF.

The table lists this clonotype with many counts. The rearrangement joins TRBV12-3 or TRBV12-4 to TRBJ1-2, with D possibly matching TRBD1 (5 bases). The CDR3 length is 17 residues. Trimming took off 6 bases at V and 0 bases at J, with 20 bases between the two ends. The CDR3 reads CASSHEGNRQTNYGYTF. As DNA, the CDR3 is TGTGCCAGCAGCCACGAGGGGAACAGGCAAACTAACTATGGCTACACCTTC.

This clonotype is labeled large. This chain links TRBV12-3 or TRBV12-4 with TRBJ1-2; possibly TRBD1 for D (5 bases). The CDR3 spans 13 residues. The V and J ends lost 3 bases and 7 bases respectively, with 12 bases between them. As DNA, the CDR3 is TGTGCCAGCAGTTTTGGGACGTTAACTGGCTACACCTTC. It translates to CASSFGTLTGYTF.